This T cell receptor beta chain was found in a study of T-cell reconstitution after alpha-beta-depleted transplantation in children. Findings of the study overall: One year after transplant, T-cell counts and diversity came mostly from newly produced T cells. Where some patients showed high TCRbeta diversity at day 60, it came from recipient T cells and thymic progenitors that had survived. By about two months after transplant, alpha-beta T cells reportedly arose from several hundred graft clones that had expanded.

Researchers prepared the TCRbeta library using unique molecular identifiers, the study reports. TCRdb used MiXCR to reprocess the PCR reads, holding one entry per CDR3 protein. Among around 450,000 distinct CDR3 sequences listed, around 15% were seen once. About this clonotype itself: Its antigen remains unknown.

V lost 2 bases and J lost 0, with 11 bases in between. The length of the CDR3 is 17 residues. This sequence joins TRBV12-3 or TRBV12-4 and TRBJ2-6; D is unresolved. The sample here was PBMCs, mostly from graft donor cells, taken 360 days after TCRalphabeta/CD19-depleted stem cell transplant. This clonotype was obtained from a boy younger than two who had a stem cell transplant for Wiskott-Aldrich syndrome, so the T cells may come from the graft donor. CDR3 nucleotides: TGTGCCAGCAGTTTATCCCTCATCAGCTCTGGGGCCAACGTCCTGACTTTC. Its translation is CASSLSLISSGANVLTF.